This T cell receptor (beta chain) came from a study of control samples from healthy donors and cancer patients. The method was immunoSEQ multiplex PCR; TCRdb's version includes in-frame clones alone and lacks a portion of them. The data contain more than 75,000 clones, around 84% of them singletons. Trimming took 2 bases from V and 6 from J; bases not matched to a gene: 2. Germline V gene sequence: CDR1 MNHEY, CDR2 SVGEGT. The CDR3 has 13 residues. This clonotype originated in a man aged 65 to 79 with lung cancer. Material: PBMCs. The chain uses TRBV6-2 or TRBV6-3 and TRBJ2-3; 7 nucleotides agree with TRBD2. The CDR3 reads CASSYRGVDTQYF. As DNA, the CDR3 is TGTGCCAGCAGTTACCGGGGGGTGGATACGCAGTATTTT.